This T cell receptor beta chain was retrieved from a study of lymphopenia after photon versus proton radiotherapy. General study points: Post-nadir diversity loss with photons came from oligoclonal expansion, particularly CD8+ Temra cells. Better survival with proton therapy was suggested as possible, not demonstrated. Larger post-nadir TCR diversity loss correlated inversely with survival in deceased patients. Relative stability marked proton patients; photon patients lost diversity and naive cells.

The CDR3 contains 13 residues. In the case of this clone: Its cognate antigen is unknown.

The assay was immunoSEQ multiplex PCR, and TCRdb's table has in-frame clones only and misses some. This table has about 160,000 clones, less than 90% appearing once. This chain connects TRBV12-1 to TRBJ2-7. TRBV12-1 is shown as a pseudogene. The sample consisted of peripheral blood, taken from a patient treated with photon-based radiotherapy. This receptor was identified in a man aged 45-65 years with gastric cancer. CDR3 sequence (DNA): TGTGCCAGCAGCCCAAGACCTACAAGCGAGCAGTACTTC. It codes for CASSPRPTSEQYF.